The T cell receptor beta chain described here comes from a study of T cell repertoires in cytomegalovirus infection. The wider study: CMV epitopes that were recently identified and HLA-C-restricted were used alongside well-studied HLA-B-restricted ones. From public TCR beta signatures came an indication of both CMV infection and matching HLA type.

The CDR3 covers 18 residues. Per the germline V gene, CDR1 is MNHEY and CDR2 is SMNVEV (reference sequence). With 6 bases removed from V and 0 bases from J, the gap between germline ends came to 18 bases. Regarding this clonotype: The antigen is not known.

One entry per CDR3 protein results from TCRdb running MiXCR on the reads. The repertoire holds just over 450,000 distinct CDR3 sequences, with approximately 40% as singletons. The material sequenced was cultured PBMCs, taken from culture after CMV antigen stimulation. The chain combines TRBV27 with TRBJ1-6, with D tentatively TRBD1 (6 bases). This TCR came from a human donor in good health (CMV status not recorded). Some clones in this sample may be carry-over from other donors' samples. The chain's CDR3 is CASRTRQALDSYNSPLHF. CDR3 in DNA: TGTGCCAGCAGAACGCGACAGGCTTTGGACTCCTATAATTCACCCCTCCACTTT.